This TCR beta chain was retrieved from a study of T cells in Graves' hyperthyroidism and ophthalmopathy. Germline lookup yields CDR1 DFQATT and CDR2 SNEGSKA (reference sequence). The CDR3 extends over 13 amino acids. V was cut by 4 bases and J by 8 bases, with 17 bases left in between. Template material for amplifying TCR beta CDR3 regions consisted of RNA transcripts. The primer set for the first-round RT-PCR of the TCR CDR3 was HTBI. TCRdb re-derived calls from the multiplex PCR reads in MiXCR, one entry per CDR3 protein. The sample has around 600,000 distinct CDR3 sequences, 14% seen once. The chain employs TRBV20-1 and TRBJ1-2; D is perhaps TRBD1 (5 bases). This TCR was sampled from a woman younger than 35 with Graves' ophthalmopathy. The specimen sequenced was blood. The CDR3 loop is CSATYRGGGGYTF. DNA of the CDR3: TGCAGTGCTACCTACCGCGGCGGGGGGGGCTACACCTTC.